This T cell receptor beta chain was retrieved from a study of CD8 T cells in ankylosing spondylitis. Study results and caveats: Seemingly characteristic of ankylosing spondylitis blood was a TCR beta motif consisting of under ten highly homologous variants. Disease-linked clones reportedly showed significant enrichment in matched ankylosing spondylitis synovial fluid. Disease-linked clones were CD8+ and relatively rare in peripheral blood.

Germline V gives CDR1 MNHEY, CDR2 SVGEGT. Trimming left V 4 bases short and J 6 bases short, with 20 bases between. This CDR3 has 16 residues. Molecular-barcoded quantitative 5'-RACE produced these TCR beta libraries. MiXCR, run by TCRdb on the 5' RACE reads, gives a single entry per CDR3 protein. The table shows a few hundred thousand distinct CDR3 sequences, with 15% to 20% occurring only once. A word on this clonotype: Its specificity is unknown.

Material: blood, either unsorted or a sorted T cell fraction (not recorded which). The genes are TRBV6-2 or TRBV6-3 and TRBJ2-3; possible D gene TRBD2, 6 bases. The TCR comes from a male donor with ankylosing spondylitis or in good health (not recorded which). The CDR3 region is CASSFNPGDSDDTQYF. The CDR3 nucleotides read TGTGCCAGCAGTTTCAACCCCGGGGACTCCGATGATACGCAGTATTTT.